This record concerns one T cell receptor (beta chain) sequence. The antigen is unknown. The protocol was immunoSEQ multiplex PCR, while the TCRdb copy is restricted to in-frame clones and leaves out a portion. Of over 80,000 clones listed, 86% are singletons. The sample is drawn from a study of OX40 agonist ivuxolimab in advanced cancers. Whole-study context: Ivuxolimab, an antibody that agonizes OX40 (CD134), was administered to the patients. Participants averaged approximately 65 years of age (range 23 to 79) and were about 85% male.

This CDR3 has 15 amino acids. The germline CDR1 and CDR2 sequences are WNHNN and SYGVQD (reference sequence). V was clipped by 10 bases and J by 2 bases; unmatched bases: 11. General observations from the study: At 0.1 to 3.0 mg/kg, clonal expansion of CD4+ and CD8+ blood T cells had occurred by week 6.

The rearrangement uses TRBV10-1 and TRBJ2-5, with 9 nucleotides matching TRBD1. Sample: CD4+ or CD8+ T cells sorted from blood, taken in a trial of the OX40 agonist ivuxolimab. This TCR came from an adult with an advanced solid tumor such as melanoma, head and neck, liver or kidney cancer. The CDR3 protein is CATKRRDREQETQYF. The CDR3 bases are TGCGCCACAAAACGCCGGGACAGGGAGCAAGAGACCCAGTACTTC.